The rows below give T cell receptor beta chains drawn from one sample of a study of blood T cell repertoires in COVID-19. Sequenced by immunoSEQ multiplex PCR; TCRdb stores in-frame clones only, minus some. The sample holds nearly 70,000 clones, more than 70% seen once. Sequenced sample: peripheral blood. Receptor source: a woman between 65 and 79 years old with acute or convalescent COVID-19. The CDR3 runs from the conserved cysteine through the conserved F or W.

v_call: TRBV6-5
j_call: TRBJ2-7
cdr3_aa: CASSFSGDSYEQYF

v_call: TRBV4-2
j_call: TRBJ2-7
cdr3_aa: CASSSGQGFYEQYF

v_call: TRBV18
j_call: TRBJ1-4
cdr3_aa: CASSPSTGGEEKLFF

v_call: TRBV12-2
j_call: TRBJ2-6
cdr3_aa: CASRPLLRADRTGANVLTF

v_call: TRBV5-1
j_call: TRBJ1-3
cdr3_aa: CASSLVPGPGNTIYF

v_call: TRBV6-5
j_call: TRBJ1-1
cdr3_aa: CASSYSGVLAEAFF

v_call: TRBV30
j_call: TRBJ2-2
cdr3_aa: CAWGLAGDGFTGELFF

v_call: TRBV4-1
j_call: TRBJ2-7
cdr3_aa: CASSQAHSLPYEQYF

v_call: TRBV10-3
j_call: TRBJ2-7
cdr3_aa: CAISKGRDGRSYEQYF

v_call: TRBV27
j_call: TRBJ1-1
cdr3_aa: CASSFDRGRTEAFF

v_call: TRBV2
j_call: TRBJ1-1
cdr3_aa: CASSHRAEAFF

v_call: TRBV13
j_call: TRBJ2-2
cdr3_aa: CASSLVAGGAGELFF

v_call: TRBV5-1
j_call: TRBJ1-6
cdr3_aa: CASSYLQQGRGNSPLHF

v_call: TRBV12-3/TRBV12-4
j_call: TRBJ1-1
cdr3_aa: CASTPGGTEAFF

v_call: TRBV6-5
j_call: TRBJ2-5
cdr3_aa: CASSTTLEETQYF

v_call: TRBV29-1
j_call: TRBJ1-1
cdr3_aa: CSVDQGGNTEAFF

v_call: TRBV6-2/TRBV6-3
j_call: TRBJ2-1
cdr3_aa: CASSSGQGTYNEQFF

v_call: TRBV11-2
j_call: TRBJ1-4
cdr3_aa: CATRDRGEKLFF

v_call: TRBV28
j_call: TRBJ2-4
cdr3_aa: CASSFAGSKDIQYF

v_call: TRBV5-1
j_call: TRBJ1-3
cdr3_aa: CASSLGGSSSSGNTIYF

v_call: TRBV18
j_call: TRBJ1-1
cdr3_aa: CASSPQGENTEAFF

v_call: TRBV2
j_call: TRBJ2-2
cdr3_aa: CASSESVTGELFF

v_call: TRBV4-2
j_call: TRBJ2-2
cdr3_aa: CASSQEDTRGTGELFF

v_call: TRBV30
j_call: TRBJ2-2
cdr3_aa: CAWGQGKAGELFF

v_call: TRBV5-6
j_call: TRBJ1-2
cdr3_aa: CASSAGQGSYGYTF

v_call: TRBV28
j_call: TRBJ1-2
cdr3_aa: CASSFEAPGQGPLFNYGYTF

v_call: TRBV6-1
j_call: TRBJ1-2
cdr3_aa: CASSEAPTVFYGYTF

v_call: TRBV7-3
j_call: TRBJ2-3
cdr3_aa: CASSITPLLGTSGRRDTQYF

v_call: TRBV9
j_call: TRBJ2-3
cdr3_aa: CASSGRTGAGTDTQYF

v_call: TRBV7-2
j_call: TRBJ2-5
cdr3_aa: CASSHPIEFLAGGEETQYF

v_call: TRBV19
j_call: TRBJ1-1
cdr3_aa: CASSALPGTGRGNTEAFF

v_call: TRBV20-1
j_call: TRBJ2-1
cdr3_aa: CSASKSSGSPGEQFF

v_call: TRBV5-5
j_call: TRBJ1-5
cdr3_aa: CASSPGQNTGNQPQHF

v_call: TRBV6-6
j_call: TRBJ2-7
cdr3_aa: CASIRSSPGTPYEQYF

v_call: TRBV27
j_call: TRBJ1-6
cdr3_aa: CASGRQLQVNSPLHF

v_call: TRBV27
j_call: TRBJ2-3
cdr3_aa: CASSFEGAFTADTQYF

v_call: TRBV6-2/TRBV6-3
j_call: TRBJ2-1
cdr3_aa: CASSYSSGMDNEQFF

v_call: TRBV19
j_call: TRBJ1-2
cdr3_aa: CASSKSGNNPAYGYTF

v_call: TRBV3-1/TRBV3-2
j_call: TRBJ2-7
cdr3_aa: CASSLPTGPSSYEQYF

v_call: TRBV28
j_call: TRBJ1-1
cdr3_aa: CAGLPTTGVWGATNTEAFF

v_call: TRBV5-6
j_call: TRBJ2-1
cdr3_aa: CASSLGSSSYNEQFF

v_call: TRBV19
j_call: TRBJ2-5
cdr3_aa: CAGWTQYF

v_call: TRBV5-1
j_call: TRBJ2-1
cdr3_aa: CATSPTSGGQFF

v_call: TRBV20-1
j_call: TRBJ2-7
cdr3_aa: CSAPTGYEQYF

v_call: TRBV28
j_call: TRBJ1-5
cdr3_aa: CASSPQVGVNQPQHF

v_call: TRBV5-1
j_call: TRBJ1-1
cdr3_aa: CASSSYPGQGAFRTEAFF

v_call: TRBV18
j_call: TRBJ1-1
cdr3_aa: CASSREGAGNTEAFF

v_call: TRBV18
j_call: TRBJ1-4
cdr3_aa: CASSRGTGDYEKLFF

v_call: TRBV11-3
j_call: TRBJ2-7
cdr3_aa: CASSPGGDEQYF

v_call: TRBV9
j_call: TRBJ2-5
cdr3_aa: CASSVGRPEETQYF

v_call: TRBV2
j_call: TRBJ2-5
cdr3_aa: CASSSEGGRETQYF

v_call: TRBV6-6
j_call: TRBJ2-7
cdr3_aa: CASSYSTGKAYEQYF

v_call: TRBV10-3
j_call: TRBJ1-1
cdr3_aa: CAISGQGSLNTEAFF

v_call: TRBV18
j_call: TRBJ2-1
cdr3_aa: CASSRGGGVDEQFF

v_call: TRBV7-9
j_call: TRBJ2-4
cdr3_aa: CASSLSGANIQYF

v_call: TRBV18
j_call: TRBJ2-7
cdr3_aa: CASSPTGDEQYF

v_call: TRBV6-6
j_call: TRBJ2-1
cdr3_aa: CASSSEREAHNEQFF

v_call: TRBV28
j_call: TRBJ1-5
cdr3_aa: CASSGARQPQHF

v_call: TRBV2
j_call: TRBJ2-2
cdr3_aa: CASRQSTGELFF